This TCR beta chain comes out of a study of graft-versus-host responses after intestinal transplantation. Looking at the study overall: All recipients were given anti-thymocyte globulin induction, and tacrolimus and steroids were then administered for 3 to 4 years. General study results and limits: High graft-versus-host to host-versus-graft clonal ratios were seen in allografts of patients with graft-donor T cell macrochimerism.

Germline CDR1 and CDR2: MGHRA and YSYEKL. The V gene lost 3 bases and the J gene lost 3 bases, with 14 bases spanning the gap. CDR3 length equals 15 residues. About this clone itself: The antigen remains undetermined.

This table comes from immunoSEQ multiplex PCR, and its TCRdb copy is limited to in-frame clones, with some not included. The data hold over 60,000 clones, with roughly nine tenths observed a single time. Tissue from the graft was processed to free its intraepithelial and lamina propria lymphocytes. V usage is TRBV4-1 and J usage is TRBJ1-1; TRBD1 is a possible D gene (6 bases). The sequence came from a human patient who received an intestinal transplant, so some T cells may come from the graft donor. Sequenced material: ileum tissue, taken around 350 days after transplant. CDR3 bases: TGCGCCAGCAGCCAGGTCGGGACAACTTACACTGAAGCTTTCTTT. Translating gives CASSQVGTTYTEAFF.